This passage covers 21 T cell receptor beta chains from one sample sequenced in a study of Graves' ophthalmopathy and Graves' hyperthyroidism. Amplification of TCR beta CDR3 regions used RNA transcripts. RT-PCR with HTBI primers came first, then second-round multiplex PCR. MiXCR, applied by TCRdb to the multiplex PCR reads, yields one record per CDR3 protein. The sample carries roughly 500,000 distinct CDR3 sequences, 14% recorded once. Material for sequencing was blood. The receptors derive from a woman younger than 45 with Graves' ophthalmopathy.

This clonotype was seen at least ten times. The CDR3 is CASSQKAGDQETQYF. The CDR3 bases are TGTGCCAGCAGCCAAAAAGCGGGAGATCAAGAGACCCAGTACTTC. The gene calls are TRBV4-2 and TRBJ2-5, with TRBD2 matching over 8 bases. This CDR3 is 15 amino acids long. CDR1 is LGHNA and CDR2 is YNFKEQ in the germline V gene. Trimming took 2 bases from V and 2 from J; bases not matched to a gene: 4.

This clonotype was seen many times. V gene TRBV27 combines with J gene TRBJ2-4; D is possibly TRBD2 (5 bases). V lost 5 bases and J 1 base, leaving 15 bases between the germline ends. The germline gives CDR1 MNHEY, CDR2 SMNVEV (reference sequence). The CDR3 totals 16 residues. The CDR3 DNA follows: TGTGCCAGCAGTCCCCCCCCGGGGTCGGCCAAAAACATTCAGTACTTC. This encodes CASSPPPGSAKNIQYF.

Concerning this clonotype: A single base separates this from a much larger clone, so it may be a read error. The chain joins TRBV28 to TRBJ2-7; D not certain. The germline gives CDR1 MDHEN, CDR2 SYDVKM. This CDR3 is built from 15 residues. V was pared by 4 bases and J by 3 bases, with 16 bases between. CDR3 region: CASSSGTESFYEQYF. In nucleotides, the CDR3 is TGTGCCAGCAGTTCCGGCACCGAGTCCTTCTACGAGCAGTACTTC. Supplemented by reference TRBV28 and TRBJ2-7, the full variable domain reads DVKVTQSSRYLVKRTGEKVFLECVQDMDHENMFWYRQDPGLGLRLIYFSYDVKMKEKGDIPEGYSVSREKKERFSLILESASTNQTSMYLCASSSGTESFYEQYFGPGTRLTVT.

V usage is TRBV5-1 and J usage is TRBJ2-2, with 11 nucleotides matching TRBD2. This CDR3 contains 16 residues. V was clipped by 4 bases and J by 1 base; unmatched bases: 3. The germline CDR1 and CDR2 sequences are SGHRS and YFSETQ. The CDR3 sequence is CASSKGLAENTGELFF. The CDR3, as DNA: TGCGCCAGCAGCAAGGGACTAGCGGAGAACACCGGGGAGCTGTTTTTT.

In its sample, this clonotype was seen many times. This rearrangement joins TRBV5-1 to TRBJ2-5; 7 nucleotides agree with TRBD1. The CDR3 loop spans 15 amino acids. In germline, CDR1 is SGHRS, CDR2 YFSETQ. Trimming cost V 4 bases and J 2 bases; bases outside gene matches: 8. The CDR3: CASSPDRAGQETQYF. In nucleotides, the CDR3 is TGCGCCAGCAGCCCCGACAGGGCCGGGCAAGAGACCCAGTACTTC. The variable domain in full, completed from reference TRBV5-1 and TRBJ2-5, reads KAGVTQTPRYLIKTRGQQVTLSCSPISGHRSVSWYQQTPGQGLQFLFEYFSETQRNKGNFPGRFSGRQFSNSRSEMNVSTLELGDSALYLCASSPDRAGQETQYFGPGTRLLVL.

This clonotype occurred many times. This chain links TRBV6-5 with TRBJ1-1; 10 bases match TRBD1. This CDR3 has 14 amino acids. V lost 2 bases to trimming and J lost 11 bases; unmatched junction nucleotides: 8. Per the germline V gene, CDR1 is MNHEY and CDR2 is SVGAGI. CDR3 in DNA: TGTGCCAGCAGTTACACCCGGGACAGGGGATCGGCTTTCTTT. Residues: CASSYTRDRGSAFF.

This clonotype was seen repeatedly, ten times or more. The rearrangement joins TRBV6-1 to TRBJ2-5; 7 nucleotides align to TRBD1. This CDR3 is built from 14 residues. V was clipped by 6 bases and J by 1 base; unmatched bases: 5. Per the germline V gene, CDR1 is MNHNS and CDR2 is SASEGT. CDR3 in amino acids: CASSWTGIQETQYF. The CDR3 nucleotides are TGTGCCAGCAGCTGGACAGGAATCCAAGAGACCCAGTACTTC.

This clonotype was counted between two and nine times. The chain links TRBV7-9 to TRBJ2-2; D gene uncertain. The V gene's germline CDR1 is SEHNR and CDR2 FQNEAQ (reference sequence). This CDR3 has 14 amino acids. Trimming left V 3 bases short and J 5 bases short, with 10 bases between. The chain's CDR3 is CASSLNSRTGELFF. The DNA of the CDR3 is TGTGCCAGCAGCTTGAATTCGAGGACCGGGGAGCTGTTTTTT.

The CDR3 loop reads CACRLAGGDTQYF. CDR3 in DNA: TGTGCCTGCCGGCTAGCGGGGGGAGATACGCAGTATTTT. The chain couples TRBV30 to TRBJ2-3; 11 positions agree with TRBD2. The CDR3 totals 13 residues. V lost 6 bases, J lost 5 bases, and 4 bases stayed unmatched. CDR1 is GTSNPN, CDR2 SVGIG, per germline (reference sequence).

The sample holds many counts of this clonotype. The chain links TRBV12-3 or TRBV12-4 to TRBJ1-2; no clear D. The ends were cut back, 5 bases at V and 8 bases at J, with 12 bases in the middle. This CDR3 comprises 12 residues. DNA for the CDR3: TGTGCCAGCAGTCCCCTCTCTGGGGGCTACACCTTC. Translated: CASSPLSGGYTF.

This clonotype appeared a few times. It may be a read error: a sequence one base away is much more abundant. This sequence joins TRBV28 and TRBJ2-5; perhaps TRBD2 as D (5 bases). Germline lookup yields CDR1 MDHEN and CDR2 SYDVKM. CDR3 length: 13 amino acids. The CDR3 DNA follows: TGTGCCAGCAGTGTGGAGTATTGGGAGACCCGGTACTTC. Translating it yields CASSVEYWETRYF.

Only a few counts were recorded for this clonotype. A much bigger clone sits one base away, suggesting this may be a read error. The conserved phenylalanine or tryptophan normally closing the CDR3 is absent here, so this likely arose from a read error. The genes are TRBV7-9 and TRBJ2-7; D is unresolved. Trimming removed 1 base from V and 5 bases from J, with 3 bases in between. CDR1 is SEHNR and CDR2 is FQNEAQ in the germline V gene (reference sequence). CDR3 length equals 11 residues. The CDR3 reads CASSLEDEQYY. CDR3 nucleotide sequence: TGTGCCAGCAGCTTAGAGGACGAGCAGTACTAC.

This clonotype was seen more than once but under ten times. The CDR3 protein is CASSDRTGGWETQYF. DNA of the CDR3: TGTGCCAGCAGTGACCGGACAGGGGGCTGGGAGACCCAGTACTTC. The chain employs TRBV6-1 and TRBJ2-5; 11 bases match TRBD1. Germline V lookup: CDR1 MNHNS, CDR2 SASEGT. The CDR3 consists of 15 residues. V shed 3 bases and J 5 bases; nucleotides not matched to a gene: 5.

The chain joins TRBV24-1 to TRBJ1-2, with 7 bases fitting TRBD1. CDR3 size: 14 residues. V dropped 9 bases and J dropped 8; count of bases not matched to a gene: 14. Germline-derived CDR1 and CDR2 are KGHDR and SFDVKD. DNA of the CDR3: TGTGCCACCTCCAACAGGGGCCCGGGAGGAGGCTACACCTTC. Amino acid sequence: CATSNRGPGGGYTF.

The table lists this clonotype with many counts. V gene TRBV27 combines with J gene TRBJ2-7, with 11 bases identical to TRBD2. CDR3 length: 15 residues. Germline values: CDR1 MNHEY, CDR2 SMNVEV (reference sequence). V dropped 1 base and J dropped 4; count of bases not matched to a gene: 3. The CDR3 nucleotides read TGTGCCAGCAGTTTATTGGGACTAGCGGAATACGAGCAGTACTTC. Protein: CASSLLGLAEYEQYF.

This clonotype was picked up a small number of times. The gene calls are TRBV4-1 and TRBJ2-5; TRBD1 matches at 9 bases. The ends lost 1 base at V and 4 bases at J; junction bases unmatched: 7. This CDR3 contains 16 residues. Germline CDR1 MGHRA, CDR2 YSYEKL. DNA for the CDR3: TGCGCCAGCAGCCAAGCTGACAGGGGGGGGCCAGAGACCCAGTACTTC. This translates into CASSQADRGGPETQYF.

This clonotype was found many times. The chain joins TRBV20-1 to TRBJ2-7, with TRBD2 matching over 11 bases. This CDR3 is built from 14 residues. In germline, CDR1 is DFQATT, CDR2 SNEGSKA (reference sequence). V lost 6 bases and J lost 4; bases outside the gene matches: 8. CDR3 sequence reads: CSAESASGGYEQYF. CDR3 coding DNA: TGCAGTGCCGAGTCGGCTAGCGGGGGGTACGAGCAGTACTTC.

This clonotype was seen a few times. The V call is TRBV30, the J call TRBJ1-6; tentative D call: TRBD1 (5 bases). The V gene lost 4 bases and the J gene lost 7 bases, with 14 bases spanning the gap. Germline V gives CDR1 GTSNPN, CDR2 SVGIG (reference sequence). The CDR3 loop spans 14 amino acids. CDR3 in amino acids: CAWTLIKGNSPLHF. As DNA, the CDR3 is TGTGCCTGGACCCTCATAAAGGGGAATTCACCCCTCCACTTT.

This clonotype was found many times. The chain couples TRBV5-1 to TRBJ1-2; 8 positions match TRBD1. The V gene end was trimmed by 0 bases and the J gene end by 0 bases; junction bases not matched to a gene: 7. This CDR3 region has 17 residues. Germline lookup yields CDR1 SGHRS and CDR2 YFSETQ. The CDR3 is CASSLVDRGNANYGYTF. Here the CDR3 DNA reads TGCGCCAGCAGCTTGGTCGACAGGGGAAATGCTAACTATGGCTACACCTTC.

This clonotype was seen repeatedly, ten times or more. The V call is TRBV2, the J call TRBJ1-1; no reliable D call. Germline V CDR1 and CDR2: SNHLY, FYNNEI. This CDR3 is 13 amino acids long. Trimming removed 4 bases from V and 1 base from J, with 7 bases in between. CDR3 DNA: TGTGCCAGCAGTGGACACCGGAACACTGAAGCTTTCTTT. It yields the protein CASSGHRNTEAFF.

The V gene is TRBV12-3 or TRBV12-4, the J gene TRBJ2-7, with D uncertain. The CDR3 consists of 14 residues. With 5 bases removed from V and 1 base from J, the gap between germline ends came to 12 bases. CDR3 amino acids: CASSMQVQSYEQYF. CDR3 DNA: TGTGCCAGCAGTATGCAGGTCCAGTCCTACGAGCAGTACTTC.